The clone carrying this TCR beta chain has just a few counts. The data belong to a study of T-cell reconstitution after alpha-beta-depleted transplantation in children. Using unique molecular identifiers, the investigators prepared the TCRbeta library. TCRdb called the PCR reads again in MiXCR, with one record for every CDR3 protein. The sample records hundreds of thousands of distinct CDR3 sequences, 9.9% being singletons. The CDR3 contains 16 residues. Trimming cost V 4 bases and J 6 bases; bases outside gene matches: 10. Germline V lookup: CDR1 SGHRS, CDR2 YFSETQ. The sample consisted of PBMCs from the stem cell graft donor, taken from the stem cell graft. The sequence derives from a human donor who donated a stem cell graft to a child with SCID. The V and J genes are TRBV5-1 and TRBJ2-3; TRBD2 matches 11 bases. The CDR3 reads CASSLTSGGFQDTQYF. CDR3 nucleotides: TGCGCCAGCAGCCTTACTAGCGGGGGCTTCCAGGATACGCAGTATTTT.